The T cell receptor beta chain under discussion was sequenced for a study of blood T cell repertoires in COVID-19. Looking at the study overall: Spain, Italy and the United States supplied samples that represented acute and convalescent COVID-19.

Germline-derived CDR1 and CDR2 are SGHVS and FQNEAQ. The CDR3 contains 15 residues. The V gene end was trimmed by 5 bases and the J gene end by 5 bases; junction bases not matched to a gene: 10. The repertoire was sequenced with immunoSEQ multiplex PCR; TCRdb's copy has only in-frame clones and lacks some. The sample records about 240,000 clones, 70% to 90% being singletons. Sequenced material: peripheral blood. The source is a middle-aged woman who had recovered from COVID-19. The V gene is TRBV7-8, the J gene TRBJ1-2; 8 nucleotides align to TRBD1. The CDR3 coding sequence is TGTGCCAGCAGCCCCACGGCGACAGGGGAATATGGCTACACCTTC. Translation: CASSPTATGEYGYTF.